Listed below are T cell receptor beta chains from one sample, sequenced in a study of neurological immune-mediated disorders. Using its own MiXCR run on the 5' RACE reads, TCRdb lists one record per CDR3 protein. This table holds under 70,000 distinct CDR3 sequences, less than 5.5% found once. The sequenced material came from PBMCs. Receptors originate from a woman in her thirties with multiple sclerosis. The CDR3 runs from the conserved cysteine through the conserved F or W. The D gene is left open where the match is weak. Part of the rows lack a size; the others show once, few, many or a class for expanded clones.

clone_size: many
v_call: TRBV5-1
d_call: TRBD2
j_call: TRBJ2-2
cdr3_nt: TGCGCCAGCAGCAGAAGCGGGGACCCGACCGGGGAGCTGTTTTTT
cdr3_aa: CASSRSGDPTGELFF

clone_size: medium-sized
v_call: TRBV10-1
d_call: -
j_call: TRBJ2-2
cdr3_nt: TGCGCCAGCAGTGACAGGGACACCGGGGAGCTGTTTTTT
cdr3_aa: CASSDRDTGELFF

clone_size: many
v_call: TRBV5-1
d_call: TRBD2
j_call: TRBJ2-3
cdr3_nt: TGCGCCAGCCGACGGACTAGCGGGGCGCCCACAGATACGCAGTATTTT
cdr3_aa: CASRRTSGAPTDTQYF

clone_size: many
v_call: TRBV2
d_call: -
j_call: TRBJ1-2
cdr3_nt: TGTGCCAGCATAAGTTCGTACTTTCCTAACTATGGCTACACCTTC
cdr3_aa: CASISSYFPNYGYTF

clone_size: -
v_call: TRBV7-2
d_call: TRBD1
j_call: TRBJ1-6
cdr3_nt: TGTGCCAGCAGCTACCGACAGGGCCCCAATTCACCCCTCAACTTT
cdr3_aa: CASSYRQGPNSPLNF

clone_size: many
v_call: TRBV12-3/TRBV12-4
d_call: TRBD1
j_call: TRBJ1-6
cdr3_nt: TGTGCCAGCAGTCTGGGGACAGGGGGCGCTTCACCCCTCCACTTT
cdr3_aa: CASSLGTGGASPLHF

clone_size: many
v_call: TRBV5-6
d_call: -
j_call: TRBJ2-1
cdr3_nt: TGTGCCAGCAGCCTAGTCGGGGAGCAGTTCTTC
cdr3_aa: CASSLVGEQFF

clone_size: many
v_call: TRBV3-1
d_call: -
j_call: TRBJ2-7
cdr3_nt: TGTGCCAGCAGCCTCCTCGGGAGCTACGAGCAGTACTTC
cdr3_aa: CASSLLGSYEQYF

clone_size: few
v_call: TRBV5-1
d_call: -
j_call: TRBJ1-2
cdr3_nt: TGCGCCAGCAGCTTGGGTCAGAGGGACTATGGCTACACCTTC
cdr3_aa: CASSLGQRDYGYTF

clone_size: many
v_call: TRBV29-1
d_call: TRBD1
j_call: TRBJ2-7
cdr3_nt: TGCAGCGTTCCTGCCATCGGACAGGCTCCCTACGAGCAGTACTTC
cdr3_aa: CSVPAIGQAPYEQYF

clone_size: medium-sized
v_call: TRBV7-2
d_call: TRBD1
j_call: TRBJ2-4
cdr3_nt: TGTGCCAGCAGCCAGGGGGCGCAGAACATTCAGTACTTC
cdr3_aa: CASSQGAQNIQYF

clone_size: many
v_call: TRBV5-6
d_call: -
j_call: TRBJ2-1
cdr3_nt: TGTGCCAGCAGCTTGGAGGACCACCCAGGCAAGTTCTTC
cdr3_aa: CASSLEDHPGKFF

clone_size: many
v_call: TRBV4-1
d_call: -
j_call: TRBJ2-1
cdr3_nt: TGCGCCAGCAGCCAAGATCCTTTTCTTGAGCAGTTCTTC
cdr3_aa: CASSQDPFLEQFF

clone_size: many
v_call: TRBV10-3
d_call: -
j_call: TRBJ2-1
cdr3_nt: TGTGCCATCAGTGACCAGGCAGGGGTCGATGAGCAGTTCTTC
cdr3_aa: CAISDQAGVDEQFF

clone_size: many
v_call: TRBV20-1
d_call: -
j_call: TRBJ1-2
cdr3_nt: TGCAGTGCTCCAACAGGGTACTATGGCTACACCTTC
cdr3_aa: CSAPTGYYGYTF

clone_size: few
v_call: TRBV5-1
d_call: -
j_call: TRBJ1-1
cdr3_nt: TGCGCCAGCAGCTTAGGGTTAATGGGGGTCAATAGAAACACTGAAGCTTTCTTT
cdr3_aa: CASSLGLMGVNRNTEAFF

clone_size: many
v_call: TRBV7-8
d_call: -
j_call: TRBJ1-5
cdr3_nt: TGTGCCAGCAGCTCCCAGGGAGCCAATCAGCCCCAGCATTTT
cdr3_aa: CASSSQGANQPQHF

clone_size: many
v_call: TRBV7-6
d_call: -
j_call: TRBJ1-5
cdr3_nt: TGTGCCAGCAGCGGGACACTAGATCAGCCCCAGCATTTT
cdr3_aa: CASSGTLDQPQHF

clone_size: many
v_call: TRBV25-1
d_call: -
j_call: TRBJ1-6
cdr3_nt: TGTGCCAGCAGTCAAGAACCCGTCGGTTCACCCCTCCACTTT
cdr3_aa: CASSQEPVGSPLHF

clone_size: many
v_call: TRBV7-8
d_call: -
j_call: TRBJ1-4
cdr3_nt: TGTGCCAGCAGCTTACCGGGGGGGACTGAAAAACTGTTTTTT
cdr3_aa: CASSLPGGTEKLFF

clone_size: few
v_call: TRBV20-1
d_call: -
j_call: TRBJ1-6
cdr3_nt: TGCAGTGCTAGATCTCAGGGCTCCAACCTCAACTTT
cdr3_aa: CSARSQGSNLNF

clone_size: many
v_call: TRBV20-1
d_call: -
j_call: TRBJ2-7
cdr3_nt: TGCAGTGCTAGTAGCTACGAGCAGTACTTC
cdr3_aa: CSASSYEQYF

clone_size: many
v_call: TRBV5-1
d_call: -
j_call: TRBJ1-1
cdr3_nt: TGCGCCAGCAGCTGGCAGGGTGGAGGGACTGAAGCTTTCTTT
cdr3_aa: CASSWQGGGTEAFF

clone_size: -
v_call: TRBV12-3/TRBV12-4
d_call: TRBD1
j_call: TRBJ1-6
cdr3_nt: TGTGCCAGCAGCGAGACAGGGACCCTCCACTTT
cdr3_aa: CASSETGTLHF

clone_size: many
v_call: TRBV6-5
d_call: -
j_call: TRBJ2-7
cdr3_nt: TGTGCCAGCAGTTACTCAACTAGTAAATTCCTCTACGAGCAGTACTTC
cdr3_aa: CASSYSTSKFLYEQYF

clone_size: many
v_call: TRBV11-2
d_call: -
j_call: TRBJ2-7
cdr3_nt: TGTGCCAGCAGCTTAGATCTGAGACCCTACGAGCAGTACTTC
cdr3_aa: CASSLDLRPYEQYF

clone_size: many
v_call: TRBV24-1
d_call: -
j_call: TRBJ2-2
cdr3_nt: TGTGCCACCAGTGAAATCAACACCGGGGAGCTGTTTTTT
cdr3_aa: CATSEINTGELFF

clone_size: many
v_call: TRBV10-2
d_call: TRBD1
j_call: TRBJ1-2
cdr3_nt: TGCGCCAGCAGAACAGGGGCGGGTGGCTACACCTTC
cdr3_aa: CASRTGAGGYTF

clone_size: many
v_call: TRBV15
d_call: -
j_call: TRBJ2-7
cdr3_nt: TGTGCCACCAGCAGAGATTGGGTAGGTCTCTACGAGCAGTACTTC
cdr3_aa: CATSRDWVGLYEQYF

clone_size: few
v_call: TRBV20-1
d_call: -
j_call: TRBJ2-7
cdr3_nt: TGCAGTGCCCAACCCGTTGGGAGGAAAGAGCAGTACTTC
cdr3_aa: CSAQPVGRKEQYF

clone_size: many
v_call: TRBV6-6
d_call: TRBD1
j_call: TRBJ2-3
cdr3_nt: TGTGCCAGCACCCAGAGAGGGGCAGGGGGAGATACGCAGTATTTT
cdr3_aa: CASTQRGAGGDTQYF

clone_size: many
v_call: TRBV20-1
d_call: TRBD2
j_call: TRBJ2-3
cdr3_nt: TGCAGTGCCCGGACTAGCGGGGGGACAGATACGCAGTATTTT
cdr3_aa: CSARTSGGTDTQYF

clone_size: many
v_call: TRBV12-3/TRBV12-4
d_call: -
j_call: TRBJ1-1
cdr3_nt: TGTGCCAGCAGTTGGAGCGGCAGAATGAACACTGAAGCTTTCTTT
cdr3_aa: CASSWSGRMNTEAFF

clone_size: many
v_call: TRBV28
d_call: -
j_call: TRBJ1-5
cdr3_nt: TGTGCCAGCGGGATAGGGGGGGATCAGCCCCAGCATTTT
cdr3_aa: CASGIGGDQPQHF

clone_size: many
v_call: TRBV15
d_call: TRBD1
j_call: TRBJ2-7
cdr3_nt: TGTGCCACCAGCAGAGAGGGACAGGGTGGCGAGCAGTACTTC
cdr3_aa: CATSREGQGGEQYF

clone_size: many
v_call: TRBV10-3
d_call: -
j_call: TRBJ1-1
cdr3_nt: TGTGCCATCAGCCCAGTGGGGACTGAAGCTTTCTTT
cdr3_aa: CAISPVGTEAFF

clone_size: many
v_call: TRBV7-8
d_call: -
j_call: TRBJ2-7
cdr3_nt: TGTGCCAGCAGCTTAGCTCAGGGTCGCTCCTACGAGCAGTACTTC
cdr3_aa: CASSLAQGRSYEQYF

clone_size: few
v_call: TRBV7-9
d_call: -
j_call: TRBJ2-3
cdr3_nt: TGTGCCAGCAGCTTACGGGACAATCCAGATACGCAGTATTTT
cdr3_aa: CASSLRDNPDTQYF

clone_size: -
v_call: TRBV4-1
d_call: -
j_call: TRBJ1-3
cdr3_nt: TGCGCCAGCAGCCAAGGAAAAACCATATATTTT
cdr3_aa: CASSQGKTIYF

clone_size: many
v_call: TRBV28
d_call: TRBD1
j_call: TRBJ2-2
cdr3_nt: TGTGCCAGCAGTCTTGCTAGGACAGGGTTTGCCGGGGAGCTGTTTTTT
cdr3_aa: CASSLARTGFAGELFF

clone_size: many
v_call: TRBV4-1
d_call: -
j_call: TRBJ2-7
cdr3_nt: TGCGCCAGCAGCCGACCGGGGGTCTCCTACGAGCAGTACTTC
cdr3_aa: CASSRPGVSYEQYF

clone_size: many
v_call: TRBV20-1
d_call: TRBD1
j_call: TRBJ1-5
cdr3_nt: TGCAGTGCAAGGGACAGGCAGGTTGAGCCCCAGCATTTT
cdr3_aa: CSARDRQVEPQHF

clone_size: many
v_call: TRBV20-1
d_call: -
j_call: TRBJ2-1
cdr3_nt: TGCAGTGGAGGGGCCATGAACCACAATGAGCAGTTCTTC
cdr3_aa: CSGGAMNHNEQFF

clone_size: many
v_call: TRBV3-1
d_call: -
j_call: TRBJ1-6
cdr3_nt: TGTGCCAGCAGCTTTAGCTCCTATAATTCACCCCTCCACTTT
cdr3_aa: CASSFSSYNSPLHF

clone_size: many
v_call: TRBV10-3
d_call: -
j_call: TRBJ1-6
cdr3_nt: TGTGCCATCAGGGACAGTATTGGTGCTTCACCCCTCCACTTT
cdr3_aa: CAIRDSIGASPLHF

clone_size: many
v_call: TRBV20-1
d_call: -
j_call: TRBJ1-5
cdr3_nt: TGCAGTGCTAGAGATCGACAGGTAGAGCCCCAGAATTTT
cdr3_aa: CSARDRQVEPQNF

clone_size: many
v_call: TRBV7-9
d_call: TRBD1
j_call: TRBJ1-1
cdr3_nt: TGTGCCAGCAGCTTAGGCGTAGGACAGGGGGGGACTGAAGCTTTCTTT
cdr3_aa: CASSLGVGQGGTEAFF

clone_size: many
v_call: TRBV20-1
d_call: TRBD2
j_call: TRBJ2-1
cdr3_nt: TGCAGTGCTAGAGAGTCTAGCGGGGGTTTAAATGAGCAGTTCTTC
cdr3_aa: CSARESSGGLNEQFF

clone_size: many
v_call: TRBV25-1
d_call: TRBD1
j_call: TRBJ1-6
cdr3_nt: TGTGCCAGCAGGCCGAGACAGGGACCTTGTGAACTCCACTTT
cdr3_aa: CASRPRQGPCELHF

clone_size: many
v_call: TRBV11-3
d_call: TRBD1
j_call: TRBJ2-2
cdr3_nt: TGTGCCAGCAGCTTGGCGCAGGGGGCAGTAACCGGGGAGCTGTTTTTT
cdr3_aa: CASSLAQGAVTGELFF

clone_size: -
v_call: TRBV20-1
d_call: TRBD2
j_call: TRBJ2-3
cdr3_nt: TGCAGTGCTAGAACTCTAGCGGGGGAAACAGATACGCAGTATTTT
cdr3_aa: CSARTLAGETDTQYF

clone_size: many
v_call: TRBV21-1
d_call: -
j_call: TRBJ2-1
cdr3_nt: TGTGCCAGCAGCCCCCGGACAGTTCTAGGGAGGCAACTTGTGGACTACAATGAGCAGTTCTTC
cdr3_aa: CASSPRTVLGRQLVDYNEQFF

clone_size: many
v_call: TRBV20-1
d_call: TRBD2
j_call: TRBJ2-2
cdr3_nt: TGCAGTGCTAGACGCTTCATGGGGGGACTAGCGGGCACCGGGGAGCTGTTTTTT
cdr3_aa: CSARRFMGGLAGTGELFF

clone_size: -
v_call: TRBV20-1
d_call: -
j_call: TRBJ2-1
cdr3_nt: TGCGGTGCCGAGAGAGGGGCCAATGAGCAGTTTTTC
cdr3_aa: CGAERGANEQFF